This TCR beta chain was identified in a study of cytomegalovirus exposure and HLA in healthy donors. Researchers ran the PCR with 60 Vbeta and 13 Jbeta primers. Only in-frame clones appear in the TCRdb table, and some are missing; sequencing was by immunoSEQ multiplex PCR. The data show roughly 180,000 clones, approximately 81% seen once. CDR1 and CDR2 (germline): SEHNR, FQNEAQ (reference sequence). This CDR3 is 15 amino acids long. V lost 2 bases and J 1 base, leaving 9 bases between the germline ends. The source of this sequence is a woman aged 18-29 years in good health and CMV-seronegative. Sequencing was carried out using PBMCs. This sequence joins TRBV7-9 and TRBJ2-1; TRBD1 might be the D (5 bases). The CDR3 loop reads CASSLRGGSYNEQFF. CDR3 nucleotide sequence: TGTGCCAGCAGCTTAAGGGGCGGTTCCTACAATGAGCAGTTCTTC.